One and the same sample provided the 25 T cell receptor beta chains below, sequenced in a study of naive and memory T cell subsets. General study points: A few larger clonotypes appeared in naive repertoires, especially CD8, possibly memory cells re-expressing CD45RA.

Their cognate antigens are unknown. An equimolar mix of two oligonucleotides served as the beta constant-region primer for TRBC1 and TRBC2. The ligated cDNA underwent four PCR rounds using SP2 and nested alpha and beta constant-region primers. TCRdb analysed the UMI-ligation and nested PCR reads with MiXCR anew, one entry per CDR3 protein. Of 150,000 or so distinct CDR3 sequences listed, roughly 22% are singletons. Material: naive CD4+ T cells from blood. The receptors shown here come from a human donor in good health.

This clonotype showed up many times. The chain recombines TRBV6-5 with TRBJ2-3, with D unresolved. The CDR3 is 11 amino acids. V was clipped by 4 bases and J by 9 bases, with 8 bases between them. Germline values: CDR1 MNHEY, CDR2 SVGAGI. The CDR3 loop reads CASSFEETQYF. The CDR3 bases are TGTGCCAGCAGTTTCGAGGAAACGCAGTATTTT.

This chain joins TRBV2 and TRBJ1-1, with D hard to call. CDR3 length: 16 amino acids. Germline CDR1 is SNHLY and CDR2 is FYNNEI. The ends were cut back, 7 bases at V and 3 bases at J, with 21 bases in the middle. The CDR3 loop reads CASNGLQQSYHTEAFF. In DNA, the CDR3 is TGTGCCAGCAACGGTCTCCAACAGTCATATCACACTGAAGCTTTCTTT.

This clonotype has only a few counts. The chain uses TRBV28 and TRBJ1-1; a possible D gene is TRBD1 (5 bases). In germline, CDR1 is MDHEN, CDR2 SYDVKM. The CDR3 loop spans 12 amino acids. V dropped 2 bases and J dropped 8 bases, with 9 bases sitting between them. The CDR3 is CASSLQNREAFF. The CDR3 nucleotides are TGTGCCAGCAGTTTACAGAACAGGGAAGCTTTCTTT.

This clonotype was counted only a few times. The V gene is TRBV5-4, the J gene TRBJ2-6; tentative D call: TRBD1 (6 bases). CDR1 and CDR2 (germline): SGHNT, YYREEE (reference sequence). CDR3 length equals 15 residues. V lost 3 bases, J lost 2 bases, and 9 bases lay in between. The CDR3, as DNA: TGTGCCAGCAGCTCAGGGGACCCTGGGGCCAACGTCCTGACTTTC. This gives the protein CASSSGDPGANVLTF.

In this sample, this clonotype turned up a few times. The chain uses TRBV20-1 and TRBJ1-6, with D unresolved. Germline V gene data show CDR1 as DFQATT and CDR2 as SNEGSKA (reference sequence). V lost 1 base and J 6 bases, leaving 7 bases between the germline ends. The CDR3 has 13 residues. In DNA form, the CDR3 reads TGCAGTGCTAGAGTCGGCAGTAATTCACCCCTCCACTTT. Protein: CSARVGSNSPLHF.

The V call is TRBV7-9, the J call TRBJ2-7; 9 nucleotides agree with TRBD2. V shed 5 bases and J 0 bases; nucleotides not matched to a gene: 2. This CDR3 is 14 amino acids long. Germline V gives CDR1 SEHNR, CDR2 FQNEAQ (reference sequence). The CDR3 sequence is CASSRSGSSYEQYF. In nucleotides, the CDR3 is TGTGCCAGCAGCCGTAGCGGGAGCTCCTACGAGCAGTACTTC.

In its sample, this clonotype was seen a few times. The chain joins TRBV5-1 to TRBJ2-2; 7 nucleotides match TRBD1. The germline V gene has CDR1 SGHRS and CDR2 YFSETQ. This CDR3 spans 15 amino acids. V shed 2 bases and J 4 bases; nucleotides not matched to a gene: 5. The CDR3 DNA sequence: TGCGCCAGCAGCTTACTGACAGGGTCCACCGGGGAGCTGTTTTTT. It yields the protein CASSLLTGSTGELFF.

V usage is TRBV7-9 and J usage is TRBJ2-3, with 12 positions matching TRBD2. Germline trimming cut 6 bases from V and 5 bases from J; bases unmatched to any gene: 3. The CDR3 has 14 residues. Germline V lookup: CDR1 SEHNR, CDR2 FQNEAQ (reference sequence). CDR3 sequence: CASRLTSGRDTQYF. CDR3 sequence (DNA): TGTGCCAGCAGATTGACTAGCGGGAGAGATACGCAGTATTTT.

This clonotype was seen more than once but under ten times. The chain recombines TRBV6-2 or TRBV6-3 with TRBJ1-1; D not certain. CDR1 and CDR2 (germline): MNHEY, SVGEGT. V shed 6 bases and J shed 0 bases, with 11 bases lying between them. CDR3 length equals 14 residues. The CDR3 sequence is CASRESGMNTEAFF. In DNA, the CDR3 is TGTGCCAGCAGGGAGAGCGGCATGAACACTGAAGCTTTCTTT.

The CDR3 bases are TGTGCCAGCAGCTTAGGACAGGGAGACATTCAGTACTTC. Residues: CASSLGQGDIQYF. The V call is TRBV7-2, the J call TRBJ2-4; TRBD1 matches at 7 bases. CDR1 and CDR2 from the germline V gene are SGHTA and FQGNSA. The J segment lost 8 bases and the V segment lost 1 base, leaving 2 bases of the junction unmatched. The CDR3 is made up of 13 amino acids.

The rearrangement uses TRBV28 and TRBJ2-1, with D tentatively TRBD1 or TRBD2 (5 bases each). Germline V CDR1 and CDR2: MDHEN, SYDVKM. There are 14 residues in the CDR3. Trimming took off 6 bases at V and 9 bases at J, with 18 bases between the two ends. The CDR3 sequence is CASRWVGPPGEQFF. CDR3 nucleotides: TGTGCCAGCAGGTGGGTGGGACCCCCGGGTGAGCAGTTCTTC.

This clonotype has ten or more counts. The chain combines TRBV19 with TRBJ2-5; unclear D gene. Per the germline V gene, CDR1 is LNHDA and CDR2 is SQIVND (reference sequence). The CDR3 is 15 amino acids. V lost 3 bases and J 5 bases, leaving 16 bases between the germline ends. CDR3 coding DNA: TGTGCCAGTAGTATCGGCAGGCTATCTCTCGAGACCCAGTACTTC. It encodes CASSIGRLSLETQYF.

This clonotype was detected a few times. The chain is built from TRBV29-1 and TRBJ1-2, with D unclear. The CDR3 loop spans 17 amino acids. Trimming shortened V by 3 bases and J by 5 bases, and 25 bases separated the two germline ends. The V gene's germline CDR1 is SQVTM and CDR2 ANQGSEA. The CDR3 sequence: CSVEPATHVPPFYGYTF. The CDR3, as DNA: TGCAGCGTTGAGCCCGCCACGCACGTGCCTCCTTTTTATGGCTACACCTTC.

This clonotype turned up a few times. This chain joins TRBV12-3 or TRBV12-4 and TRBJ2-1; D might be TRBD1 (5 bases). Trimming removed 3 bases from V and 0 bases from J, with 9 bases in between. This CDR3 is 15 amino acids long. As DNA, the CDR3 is TGTGCCAGCAGTTTTAGGCAGGGCTCCTACAATGAGCAGTTCTTC. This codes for CASSFRQGSYNEQFF.

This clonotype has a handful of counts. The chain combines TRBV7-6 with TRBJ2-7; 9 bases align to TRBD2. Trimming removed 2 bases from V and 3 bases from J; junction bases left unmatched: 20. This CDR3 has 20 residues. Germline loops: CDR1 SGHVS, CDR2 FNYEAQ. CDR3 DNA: TGTGCCAGCAGCTTAATTTCCGTCGGGCGGGAGGGCCGGCCCATCTACGAGCAGTACTTC. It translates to CASSLISVGREGRPIYEQYF. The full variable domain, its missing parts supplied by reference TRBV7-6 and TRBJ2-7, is GAGVSQSPRYKVTKRGQDVALRCDPISGHVSLYWYRQALGQGPEFLTYFNYEAQQDKSGLPNDRFSAERPEGSISTLTIQRTEQRDSAMYRCASSLISVGREGRPIYEQYFGPGTRLTVT.

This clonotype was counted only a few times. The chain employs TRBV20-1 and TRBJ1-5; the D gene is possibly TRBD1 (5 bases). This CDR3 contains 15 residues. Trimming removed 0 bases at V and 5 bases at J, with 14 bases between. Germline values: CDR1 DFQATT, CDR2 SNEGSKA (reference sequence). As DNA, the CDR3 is TGCAGTGCTAGAGACCCTGTGGCAGGGCATCAGCCCCAGCATTTT. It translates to CSARDPVAGHQPQHF.

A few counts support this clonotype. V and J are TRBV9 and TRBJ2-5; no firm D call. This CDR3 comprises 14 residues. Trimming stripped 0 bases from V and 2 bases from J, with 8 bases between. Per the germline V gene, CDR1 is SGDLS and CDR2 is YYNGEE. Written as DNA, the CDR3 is TGTGCCAGCAGCGTAGGATCGATACAAGAGACCCAGTACTTC. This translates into CASSVGSIQETQYF.

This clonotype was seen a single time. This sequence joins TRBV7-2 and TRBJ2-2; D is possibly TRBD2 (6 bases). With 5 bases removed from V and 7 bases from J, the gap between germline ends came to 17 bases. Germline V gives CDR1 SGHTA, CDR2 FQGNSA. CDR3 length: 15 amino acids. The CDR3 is CASSRSGSLNGELFF. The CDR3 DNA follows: TGTGCCAGCAGCCGTAGCGGCAGCTTAAACGGGGAGCTGTTTTTT.

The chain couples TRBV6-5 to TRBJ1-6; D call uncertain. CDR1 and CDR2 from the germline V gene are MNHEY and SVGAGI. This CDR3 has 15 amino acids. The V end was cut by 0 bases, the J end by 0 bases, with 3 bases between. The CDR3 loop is CASSYSGSYNSPLHF. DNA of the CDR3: TGTGCCAGCAGTTACTCGGGCTCCTATAATTCACCCCTCCACTTT.

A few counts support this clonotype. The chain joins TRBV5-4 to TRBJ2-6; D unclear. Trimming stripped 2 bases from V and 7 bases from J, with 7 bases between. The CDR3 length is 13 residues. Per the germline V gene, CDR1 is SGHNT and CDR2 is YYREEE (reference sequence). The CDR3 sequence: CASSLYGANVLTF. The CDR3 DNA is TGTGCCAGCAGCTTATATGGAGCCAACGTCCTGACTTTC.

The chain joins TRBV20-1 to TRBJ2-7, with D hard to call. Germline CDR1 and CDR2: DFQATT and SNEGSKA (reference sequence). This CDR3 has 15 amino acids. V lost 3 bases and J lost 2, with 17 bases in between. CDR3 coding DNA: TGCAGTGCTAGCTCTGGTCCCCCGACCGCCTACGAGCAGTACTTC. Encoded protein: CSASSGPPTAYEQYF.

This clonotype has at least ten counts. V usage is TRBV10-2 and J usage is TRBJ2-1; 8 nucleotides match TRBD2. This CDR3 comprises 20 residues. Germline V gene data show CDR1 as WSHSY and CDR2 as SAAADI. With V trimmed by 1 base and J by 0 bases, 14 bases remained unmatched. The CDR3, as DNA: TGCGCCAGCAGTGAGTTAGTCCTAGCGGGTTCCCGAAGCTCCTACAATGAGCAGTTCTTC. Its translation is CASSELVLAGSRSSYNEQFF.

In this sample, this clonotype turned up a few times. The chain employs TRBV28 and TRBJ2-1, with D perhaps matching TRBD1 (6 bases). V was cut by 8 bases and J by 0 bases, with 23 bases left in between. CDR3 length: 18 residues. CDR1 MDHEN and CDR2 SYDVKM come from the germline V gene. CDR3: CASRTPLGARSSYNEQFF. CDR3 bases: TGTGCCAGCCGAACACCCCTGGGGGCCCGAAGCTCCTACAATGAGCAGTTCTTC. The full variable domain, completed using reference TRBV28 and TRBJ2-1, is DVKVTQSSRYLVKRTGEKVFLECVQDMDHENMFWYRQDPGLGLRLIYFSYDVKMKEKGDIPEGYSVSREKKERFSLILESASTNQTSMYLCASRTPLGARSSYNEQFFGPGTRLTVL.

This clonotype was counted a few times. CDR3 sequence: CASSPGGQGGEQFF. The CDR3 coding sequence is TGCGCCAGCAGCCCGGGGGGACAGGGCGGTGAGCAGTTCTTC. The chain carries TRBV4-3 and TRBJ2-1, with 9 bases matching TRBD1. The CDR3 covers 14 residues. Germline CDR1 LGHNA, CDR2 YSLEER. Germline trimming cut 4 bases from V and 9 bases from J; bases unmatched to any gene: 7.

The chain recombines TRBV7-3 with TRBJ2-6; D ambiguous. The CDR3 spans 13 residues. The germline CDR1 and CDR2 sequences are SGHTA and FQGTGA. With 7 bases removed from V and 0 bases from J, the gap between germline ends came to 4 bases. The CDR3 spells CASKTSGANVLTF. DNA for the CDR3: TGTGCCAGCAAAACCTCTGGGGCCAACGTCCTGACTTTC.